Shown below are 29 T cell receptor beta chains from a single sample sequenced in a study of T cell responses to AZD1222 COVID-19 vaccine. Sequencing used immunoSEQ multiplex PCR; TCRdb keeps in-frame clones, though not all of them. This sample yields approximately 160,000 clones, of which approximately 90% are seen a single time; approximately 1.5% belongs to the top ten. This specimen consisted of peripheral blood, obtained on day 0 of AZD1222 vaccination. These receptors were collected from an adult in good health.

The rearrangement links TRBV5-1 to TRBJ1-2, with D tentatively TRBD1 (5 bases). V lost 2 bases and J lost 8, with 13 bases in between. There are 13 residues in the CDR3. The V gene's germline CDR1 is SGHRS and CDR2 YFSETQ. This CDR3 is CASSLQDTNGYTF. Here the CDR3 DNA reads TGCGCCAGCAGCTTACAGGACACGAACGGCTACACCTTC.

The chain uses TRBV5-1 and TRBJ2-6; D gene uncertain. V was cut by 0 bases and J by 2 bases, with 6 bases left in between. The length of the CDR3 is 15 residues. Per the germline V gene, CDR1 is SGHRS and CDR2 is YFSETQ. In DNA, the CDR3 is TGCGCCAGCAGCTTGGGGGAAACTGGGGCCAACGTCCTGACTTTC. Protein sequence: CASSLGETGANVLTF. Full variable domain (rest looked up from reference TRBV5-1 and TRBJ2-6): KAGVTQTPRYLIKTRGQQVTLSCSPISGHRSVSWYQQTPGQGLQFLFEYFSETQRNKGNFPGRFSGRQFSNSRSEMNVSTLELGDSALYLCASSLGETGANVLTFGAGSRLTVL.

The J gene is TRBJ1-2, the V gene TRBV11-2, with 7 nucleotides matching TRBD1. Germline loops: CDR1 SGHAT, CDR2 FQNNGV. The trim removed 0 bases at V and 3 bases at J, leaving 7 bases unmatched. The CDR3 has 16 amino acids. For the CDR3, the DNA is TGTGCCAGCAGCTTAGATTTTGACAGGGACCACTATGGCTACACCTTC. Translated: CASSLDFDRDHYGYTF.

CDR3 DNA: TGTGCCAGTAGTATGTCTCGAAGCGAACCTTGGGATACGCAGTATTTT. Encoded protein: CASSMSRSEPWDTQYF. J is TRBJ2-3 and V is TRBV19; D remains ambiguous. Trimming shortened V by 3 bases and J by 6 bases, and 19 bases separated the two germline ends. The CDR3 totals 16 residues. From germline, CDR1 is LNHDA and CDR2 SQIVND (reference sequence).

The V and J genes are TRBV19 and TRBJ2-1; a possible D gene is TRBD1 (6 bases). Deletions cut 3 bases from V and 4 bases from J, with 13 bases between. Germline V gene data show CDR1 as LNHDA and CDR2 as SQIVND (reference sequence). This CDR3 comprises 15 residues. CDR3 bases: TGTGCCAGTAGTATGGGGAGAGGACAGTACAATGAGCAGTTCTTC. Amino acid sequence: CASSMGRGQYNEQFF.

The chain has TRBV7-2 and TRBJ1-2; D is perhaps TRBD1 (5 bases). The CDR3 is 15 amino acids. V was shortened by 0 bases and J by 3 bases, with 11 bases between the two germline ends. Germline loops: CDR1 SGHTA, CDR2 FQGNSA. Written as DNA, the CDR3 is TGTGCCAGCAGCTTAGCAAGACAGTCCTACTATGGCTACACCTTC. Translation gives CASSLARQSYYGYTF. The whole variable domain, filled in from reference TRBV7-2 and TRBJ1-2, reads GAGVSQSPSNKVTEKGKDVELRCDPISGHTALYWYRQSLGQGLEFLIYFQGNSAPDKSGLPSDRFSAERTGGSVSTLTIQRTQQEDSAVYLCASSLARQSYYGYTFGSGTRLTVV.

This rearrangement joins TRBV5-1 to TRBJ1-5; D is uncertain. Germline V gives CDR1 SGHRS, CDR2 YFSETQ. Trimming removed 2 bases at V and 0 bases at J, with 9 bases between. The CDR3 is 15 amino acids. The CDR3 protein is CASSFNPDSNQPQHF. In DNA form, the CDR3 reads TGCGCCAGCAGCTTCAACCCGGATAGCAATCAGCCCCAGCATTTT.

The chain combines TRBV29-1 with TRBJ2-5, with TRBD1 identical over 9 bases. The CDR3 is 12 amino acids. V shed 4 bases, J shed 4 bases, and the junction held 1 base outside the gene matches. CDR1 is SQVTM and CDR2 is ANQGSEA in the germline V gene. The DNA of the CDR3 is TGCAGCGTTGCGACAGGGGGAGAGACCCAGTACTTC. Translation gives CSVATGGETQYF.

The gene calls are TRBV9 and TRBJ2-5, with D possibly matching TRBD2 (5 bases). V was pared by 0 bases and J by 7 bases, with 10 bases between. This CDR3 contains 13 residues. Per germline, CDR1 SGDLS and CDR2 YYNGEE. The CDR3 nucleotides read TGTGCCAGCAGCGTAGTCGAGGCGGGGACCCAGTACTTC. Encoded protein: CASSVVEAGTQYF.

The genes are TRBV9 and TRBJ2-6; tentatively, D is TRBD1 (6 bases). CDR3 length equals 16 residues. CDR1 is SGDLS, CDR2 YYNGEE, per germline. The V gene lost 3 bases and the J gene lost 4 bases, with 14 bases spanning the gap. This chain's CDR3 is CASSGLRGSGANVLTF. CDR3 in DNA: TGTGCCAGCAGCGGGCTAAGGGGGTCCGGGGCCAACGTCCTGACTTTC.

The chain uses TRBV7-6 and TRBJ1-1; 11 bases match TRBD1. The CDR3 totals 18 residues. Germline V gene lookup returns CDR1 SGHVS and CDR2 FNYEAQ. J lost 0 bases, V lost 0 bases, and 6 bases had no gene match. CDR3 sequence reads: CASSLAIPGQGVNTEAFF. In nucleotides, the CDR3 is TGTGCCAGCAGCTTAGCTATCCCGGGACAGGGGGTGAACACTGAAGCTTTCTTT.

This chain connects TRBV7-9 to TRBJ1-1; no firm D call. Germline V gene lookup returns CDR1 SEHNR and CDR2 FQNEAQ (reference sequence). The V gene lost 1 base and the J gene lost 0 bases, with 12 bases spanning the gap. The length of the CDR3 is 16 residues. The CDR3 is CASSLVIDILNTEAFF. For the CDR3, the DNA is TGTGCCAGCAGCTTAGTTATAGATATACTGAACACTGAAGCTTTCTTT.

The chain employs TRBV7-3 and TRBJ2-1; D possibly corresponds to TRBD2 (6 bases). Per the germline V gene, CDR1 is SGHTA and CDR2 is FQGTGA. The CDR3 contains 16 residues. Trimming cost V 5 bases and J 6 bases, with 20 bases left between them. The CDR3 DNA reads TGTGCCAGCAGCCAAATGGGGTCTTTTAGCGGCAATGAGCAGTTCTTC. This gives the protein CASSQMGSFSGNEQFF.

The chain couples TRBV5-1 to TRBJ2-7; TRBD2 aligns across 13 bases. V was pared by 4 bases and J by 10 bases, with 14 bases of the junction left unmatched. Per germline, CDR1 SGHRS and CDR2 YFSETQ. The CDR3 covers 16 residues. As DNA, the CDR3 is TGCGCCAGCAGCGGGACTAGCGGGGCTACCCACGGGAAACAGTACTTC. It specifies CASSGTSGATHGKQYF.

The chain has TRBV7-2 and TRBJ1-5; D unclear. Germline V gene lookup returns CDR1 SGHTA and CDR2 FQGNSA. Trimming pared 1 base from V and 7 bases from J, leaving 11 bases between. CDR3 length: 14 residues. The CDR3 bases are TGTGCCAGCAGCTTAGAACCTCCTCGCCAGCCCCAGCATTTT. It specifies CASSLEPPRQPQHF.

The chain combines TRBV5-1 with TRBJ1-6, with TRBD1 identical over 7 bases. CDR1 is SGHRS, CDR2 YFSETQ, per germline. V dropped 4 bases and J dropped 8; count of bases not matched to a gene: 3. CDR3 length: 13 amino acids. The CDR3 loop is CASSQDRDSPLHF. CDR3 DNA: TGCGCCAGCAGCCAAGACAGGGATTCACCCCTCCACTTT.

This clone has a single count. The chain couples TRBV7-9 to TRBJ1-2, with D unclear. The CDR3 is made up of 13 amino acids. Germline V CDR1 and CDR2: SEHNR, FQNEAQ (reference sequence). V was pared by 7 bases and J by 2 bases, with 11 bases between. The CDR3 DNA reads TGTGCCAGCATCCCCACAGCCAACTATGGCTACACCTTC. Amino acid sequence: CASIPTANYGYTF.

In this sample, this clone turned up once. The V gene is TRBV6-5, the J gene TRBJ2-2; D is unclear. The CDR3 runs to 13 residues. Per germline, CDR1 MNHEY and CDR2 SVGAGI. Trimming took off 4 bases at V and 4 bases at J, with 7 bases between the two ends. The CDR3 is CASSSISTGELFF. CDR3 DNA: TGTGCCAGCAGTTCTATAAGCACCGGGGAGCTGTTTTTT.

The rearrangement links TRBV29-1 to TRBJ1-2; TRBD1 agrees at 7 bases. The CDR3 loop spans 14 amino acids. Germline CDR1 reads SQVTM; CDR2 reads ANQGSEA. V lost 5 bases to trimming and J lost 7 bases; unmatched junction nucleotides: 13. CDR3 DNA: TGCAGCGTTCCTATATATAGACAGGGCCCTGGCTACACCTTC. It yields the protein CSVPIYRQGPGYTF.

The chain is built from TRBV3-1 (or the pseudogene TRBV3-2) and TRBJ1-2; D remains unclear. Trimming shortened V by 1 base and J by 0 bases, and 6 bases separated the two germline ends. The germline gives CDR1 LGHDT, CDR2 YNNKEL (reference sequence). This CDR3 spans 14 amino acids. CDR3 amino acids: CASSQVVANYGYTF. In DNA form, the CDR3 reads TGTGCCAGCAGCCAAGTTGTAGCTAACTATGGCTACACCTTC.

J is TRBJ2-7 and V is TRBV13; D is unresolved. V was pared by 5 bases and J by 0 bases, with 5 bases between. CDR3 length: 12 residues. Germline V lookup: CDR1 PRHDT, CDR2 FYEKMQ (reference sequence). This chain's CDR3 is CASSKSSYEQYF. Here the CDR3 DNA reads TGTGCCAGCAGCAAGAGCTCCTACGAGCAGTACTTC.

V usage is TRBV6-5 and J usage is TRBJ2-1; 10 bases align to TRBD1. The CDR3 spans 15 residues. The germline V gene has CDR1 MNHEY and CDR2 SVGAGI. The V segment lost 6 bases and the J segment 4 bases; nucleotides outside the gene matches: 6. Here the CDR3 reads CASSKRGQGYNEQFF. The CDR3 DNA follows: TGTGCCAGCAGCAAAAGGGGACAGGGGTACAATGAGCAGTTCTTC.

The V call is TRBV9, the J call TRBJ1-6; no reliable D call. The CDR3 extends over 13 amino acids. V was trimmed by 0 bases and J by 2 bases, leaving 0 bases between them. From germline, CDR1 is SGDLS and CDR2 YYNGEE. CDR3 amino acids: CASSVAYNSPLHF. The CDR3 nucleotides read TGTGCCAGCAGCGTAGCCTATAATTCACCCCTCCACTTT.

The chain recombines TRBV28 with TRBJ2-1; 9 bases line up with TRBD1. Germline CDR1 is MDHEN and CDR2 is SYDVKM. The CDR3 runs to 13 residues. After removal of 6 bases from V and 8 bases from J, the junction contained 5 bases not matched to a gene. This chain's CDR3 is CASRSTGGHEQFF. For the CDR3, the DNA is TGTGCCAGCAGATCGACAGGGGGGCATGAGCAGTTCTTC.

V usage is TRBV7-2 and J usage is TRBJ1-2; no definite D call. The CDR3 consists of 13 residues. CDR1 SGHTA and CDR2 FQGNSA come from the germline V gene. Deletions cut 5 bases from V and 3 bases from J, with 10 bases between. In nucleotides, the CDR3 is TGTGCCAGCAGCATGGACGTCTACTATGGCTACACCTTC. Its protein product is CASSMDVYYGYTF.

In regard to this clone: The same CDR3 is also encoded by other DNA sequences in this sample. This chain links TRBV28 with TRBJ1-2; perhaps TRBD1 as D (6 bases). The germline CDR1 and CDR2 sequences are MDHEN and SYDVKM. Deletions cut 1 base from V and 7 bases from J, with 7 bases between. This CDR3 comprises 12 residues. The CDR3 here is CASSLSQGGYTF. For the CDR3, the DNA is TGTGCCAGCAGTTTATCACAGGGTGGCTACACCTTC.

This chain uses TRBV10-3 with TRBJ1-4, with D unclear. V was cut by 8 bases and J by 4 bases, with 14 bases left in between. The length of the CDR3 is 14 residues. CDR1 is ENHRY and CDR2 is SYGVKD in the germline V gene. The CDR3: CAIGGSGDNEKLFF. The CDR3 DNA is TGTGCCATCGGCGGGTCCGGAGATAATGAAAAACTGTTTTTT.

The V and J genes are TRBV7-9 and TRBJ2-3; possible D gene TRBD2, 5 bases. Germline CDR1 SEHNR, CDR2 FQNEAQ (reference sequence). This CDR3 spans 14 amino acids. With 5 bases removed from V and 1 base from J, the gap between germline ends came to 10 bases. The CDR3 DNA reads TGTGCCAGCAGCCAAGGACTGGGCACAGATACGCAGTATTTT. Protein product: CASSQGLGTDTQYF.

The chain combines TRBV25-1 with TRBJ1-1; 8 nucleotides align to TRBD1. V shed 3 bases, J shed 2 bases, and the junction held 14 bases outside the gene matches. There are 18 residues in the CDR3. The germline V gene has CDR1 MGHDK and CDR2 SYGVNS. The CDR3 DNA is TGTGCCAGCAGTGACCTCCAGGGGGCAGGGTCGGTCAACACTGAAGCTTTCTTT. Its translation: CASSDLQGAGSVNTEAFF.